This T cell receptor (beta chain) was sequenced in a study of shared clonotypes between healthy human individuals. Over several immunoSEQ plates, each subset's genomic DNA was distributed in even portions. When replicate PCRs were run on sorted subsets, they used 200 to 250 ng DNA, about 30,000 T cell genomes. Only in-frame clones appear in the TCRdb table, and some are missing; sequencing was by immunoSEQ multiplex PCR. The sample holds some 550,000 clones, around 97% seen once. The CDR3 has 17 amino acids. Germline-derived CDR1 and CDR2 are SEHNR and FQNEAQ (reference sequence). V shed 6 bases and J shed 8 bases, with 25 bases lying between them.

The sample consisted of naive CD4+ T cells sorted from blood. Noted subset: CD45RA+ positively selected. The TCR sequence derives from a woman aged 25 to 45 in good health. This sequence joins TRBV7-9 and TRBJ2-2; D possibly corresponds to TRBD1 (6 bases). Written as DNA, the CDR3 is TGTGCCAGCAGATTCTCTACGGCCACAGGGAGAGGAGGGGAGCTGTTTTTT. Protein sequence: CASRFSTATGRGGELFF.